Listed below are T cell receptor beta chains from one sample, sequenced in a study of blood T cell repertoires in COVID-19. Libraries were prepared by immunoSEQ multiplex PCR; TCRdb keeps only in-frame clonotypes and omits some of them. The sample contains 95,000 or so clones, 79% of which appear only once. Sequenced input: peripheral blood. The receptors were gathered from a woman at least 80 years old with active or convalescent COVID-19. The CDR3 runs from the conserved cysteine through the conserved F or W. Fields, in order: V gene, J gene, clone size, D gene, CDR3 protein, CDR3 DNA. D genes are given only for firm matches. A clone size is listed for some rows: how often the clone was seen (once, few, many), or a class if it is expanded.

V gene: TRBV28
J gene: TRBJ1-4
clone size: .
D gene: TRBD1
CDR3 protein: CASSRGGTGLEKLFF
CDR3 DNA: TGTGCCAGCAGTCGGGGGGGGACAGGGCTTGAAAAACTGTTTTTT

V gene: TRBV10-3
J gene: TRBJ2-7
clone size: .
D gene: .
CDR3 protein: CAISESSGGRGYEQYF
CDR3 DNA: TGTGCCATCAGTGAGTCGTCGGGTGGACGGGGCTACGAGCAGTACTTC

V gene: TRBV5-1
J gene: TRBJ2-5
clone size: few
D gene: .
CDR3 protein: CASSLGGQETQYF
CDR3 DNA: TGCGCCAGCAGCTTGGGCGGTCAAGAGACCCAGTACTTC

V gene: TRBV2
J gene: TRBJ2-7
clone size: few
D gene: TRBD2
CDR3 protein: CASGTSGSYEQYF
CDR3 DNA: TGTGCCAGCGGGACTAGCGGCTCCTACGAGCAGTACTTC

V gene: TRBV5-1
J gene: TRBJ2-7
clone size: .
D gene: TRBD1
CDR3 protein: CASSSTGGFYEQYF
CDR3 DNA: TGTGCCAGCAGCTCGACAGGGGGCTTTTACGAGCAGTACTTC

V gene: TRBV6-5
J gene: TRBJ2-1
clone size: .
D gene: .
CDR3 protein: CASSYGARYNEQFF
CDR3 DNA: TGTGCCAGCAGTTACGGGGCGCGCTACAATGAGCAGTTCTTC

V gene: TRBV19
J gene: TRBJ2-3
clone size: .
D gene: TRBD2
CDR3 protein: CASTVGLAGPDTQYF
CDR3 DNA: TGTGCCAGTACCGTCGGACTAGCGGGACCAGATACGCAGTATTTT

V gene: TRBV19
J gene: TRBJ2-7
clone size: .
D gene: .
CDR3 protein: CASSTGDRPEQYF
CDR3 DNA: TGTGCCAGTAGTACGGGGGACCGCCCCGAGCAGTACTTC

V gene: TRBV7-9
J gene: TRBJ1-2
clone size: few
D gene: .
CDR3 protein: CASSLIAGRNYGYTF
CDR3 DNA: TGTGCCAGCAGCTTAATCGCAGGGCGGAACTATGGCTACACCTTC

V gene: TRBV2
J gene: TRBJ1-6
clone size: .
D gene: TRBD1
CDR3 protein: CASTGTANNSPLHF
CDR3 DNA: TGTGCCAGCACAGGGACAGCTAATAATTCACCCCTCCACTTT

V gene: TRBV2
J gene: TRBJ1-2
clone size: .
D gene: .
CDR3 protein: CASSETGTILYGYTF
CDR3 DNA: TGTGCCAGCAGTGAAACAGGGACTATACTCTATGGCTACACCTTC

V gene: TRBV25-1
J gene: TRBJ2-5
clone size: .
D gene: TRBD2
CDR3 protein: CASTDGLAGETQYF
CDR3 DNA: TGTGCCAGCACTGATGGACTAGCGGGAGAGACCCAGTACTTC

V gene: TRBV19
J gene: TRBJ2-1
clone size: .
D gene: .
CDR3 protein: CASSMGTHRSGEQFF
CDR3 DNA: TGTGCCAGTAGTATGGGGACACACCGCTCAGGGGAGCAGTTCTTC

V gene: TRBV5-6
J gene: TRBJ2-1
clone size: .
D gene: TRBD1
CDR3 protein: CASTHGQGDSYNEQFF
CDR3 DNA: TGTGCCAGCACCCATGGACAGGGCGACTCCTACAATGAGCAGTTCTTC

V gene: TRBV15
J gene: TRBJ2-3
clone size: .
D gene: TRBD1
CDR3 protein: CATSRYLGTGGGDTQYF
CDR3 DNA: TGTGCCACCAGCAGATATCTCGGGACAGGAGGGGGGGATACGCAGTATTTT

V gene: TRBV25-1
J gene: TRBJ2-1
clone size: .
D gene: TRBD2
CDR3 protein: CASSVSSGSRFF
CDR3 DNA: TGTGCCAGCAGTGTCTCTAGCGGGAGTAGGTTCTTC

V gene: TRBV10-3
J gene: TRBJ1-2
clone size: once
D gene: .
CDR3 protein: CAISESGHGEGYTF
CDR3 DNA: TGTGCCATCAGTGAGTCGGGGCACGGAGAAGGCTACACCTTC

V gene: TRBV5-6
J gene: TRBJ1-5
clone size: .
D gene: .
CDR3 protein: CASSLGGRPGIGQPQHF
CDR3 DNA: TGTGCCAGCAGCTTGGGGGGCAGGCCGGGTATTGGTCAGCCCCAGCATTTT

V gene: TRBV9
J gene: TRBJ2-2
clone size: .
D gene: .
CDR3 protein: CASRGLANTGELFF
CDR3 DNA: TGTGCCAGCAGGGGGCTAGCGAACACCGGGGAGCTGTTTTTT

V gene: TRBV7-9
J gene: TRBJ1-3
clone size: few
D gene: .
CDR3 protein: CASSPAGFSGNTIYF
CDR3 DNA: TGTGCCAGCAGCCCCGCGGGGTTCTCTGGAAACACCATATATTTT

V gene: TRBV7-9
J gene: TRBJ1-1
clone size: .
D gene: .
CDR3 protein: CASSFRRGAGTEAFF
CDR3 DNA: TGTGCCAGCAGCTTCCGGCGGGGGGCTGGCACTGAAGCTTTCTTT

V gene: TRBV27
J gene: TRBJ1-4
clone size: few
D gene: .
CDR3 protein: CASGWQAGNEKLFF
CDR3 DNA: TGTGCCAGCGGCTGGCAGGCCGGTAATGAAAAACTGTTTTTT

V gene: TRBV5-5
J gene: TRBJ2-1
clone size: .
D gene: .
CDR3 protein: CASSLAAGFRHEQFF
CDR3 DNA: TGTGCCAGCAGCTTGGCCGCAGGGTTCAGGCATGAGCAGTTCTTC

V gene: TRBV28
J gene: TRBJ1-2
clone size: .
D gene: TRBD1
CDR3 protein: CASSAGTGRGFYGYTF
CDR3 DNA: TGTGCCAGCAGTGCCGGGACAGGGAGGGGGTTCTATGGCTACACCTTC

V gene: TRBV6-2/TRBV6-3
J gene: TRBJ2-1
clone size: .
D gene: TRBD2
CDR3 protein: CASSHSGRSYNEQFF
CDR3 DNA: TGTGCCAGCAGCCACAGCGGGAGGTCCTACAATGAGCAGTTCTTC

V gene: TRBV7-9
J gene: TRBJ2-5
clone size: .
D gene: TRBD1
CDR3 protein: CASGTGVETQYF
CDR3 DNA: TGTGCCAGCGGGACAGGGGTCGAGACCCAGTACTTC

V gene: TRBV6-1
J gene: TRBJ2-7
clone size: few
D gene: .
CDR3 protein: CASSEAKRQYSYEQYF
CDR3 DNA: TGTGCCAGCAGTGAAGCTAAGAGACAGTATTCCTACGAGCAGTACTTC

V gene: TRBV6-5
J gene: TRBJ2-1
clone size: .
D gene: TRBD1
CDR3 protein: CASSSWTGDVEQFF
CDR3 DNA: TGTGCCAGCAGCTCTTGGACAGGGGATGTAGAGCAGTTCTTC

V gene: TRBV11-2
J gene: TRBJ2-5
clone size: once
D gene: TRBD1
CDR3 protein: CASSLGSGTGGETQYF
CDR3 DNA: TGTGCCAGCAGCTTAGGGAGTGGGACAGGGGGAGAGACCCAGTACTTC

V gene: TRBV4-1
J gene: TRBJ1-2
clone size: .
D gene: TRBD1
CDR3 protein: CASSQEGQAEPHYGYTF
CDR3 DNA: TGCGCCAGCAGCCAAGAGGGACAGGCAGAACCTCACTATGGCTACACCTTC

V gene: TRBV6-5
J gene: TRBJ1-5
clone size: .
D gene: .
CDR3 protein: CAGSRSGALSQPQHF
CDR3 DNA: TGTGCCGGAAGTAGATCAGGGGCGTTAAGTCAGCCCCAGCATTTT

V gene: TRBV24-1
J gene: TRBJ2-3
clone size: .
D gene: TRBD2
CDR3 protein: CATSERTSATDTQYF
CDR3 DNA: TGTGCCACCAGTGAGCGGACTAGTGCCACAGATACGCAGTATTTT

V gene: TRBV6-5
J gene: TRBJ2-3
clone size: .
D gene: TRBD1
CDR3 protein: CASRRQGMSDTQYF
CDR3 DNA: TGTGCCAGCAGGAGACAGGGGATGTCTGATACGCAGTATTTT

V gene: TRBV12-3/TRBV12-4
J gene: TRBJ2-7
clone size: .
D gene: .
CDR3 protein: CASSLSGHYEQYF
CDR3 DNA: TGTGCCAGCAGTTTATCGGGACACTACGAGCAGTACTTC

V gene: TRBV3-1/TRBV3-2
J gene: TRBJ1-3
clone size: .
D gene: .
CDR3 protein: CASSHHSSLSGNTIYF
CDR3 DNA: TGTGCCAGCAGCCACCACAGTTCCCTCTCTGGAAACACCATATATTTT

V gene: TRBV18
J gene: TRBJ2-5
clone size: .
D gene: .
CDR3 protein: CASSPYGSGAGGETQYF
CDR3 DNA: TGTGCCAGCTCACCCTACGGTAGCGGAGCCGGTGGAGAGACCCAGTACTTC

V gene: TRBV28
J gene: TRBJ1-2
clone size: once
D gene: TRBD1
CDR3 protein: CASSFQGEYGYTF
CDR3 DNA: TGTGCCAGCAGTTTTCAGGGGGAATATGGCTACACCTTC

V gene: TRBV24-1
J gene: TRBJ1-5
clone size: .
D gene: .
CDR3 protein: CATSGSGGRQPQHF
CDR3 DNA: TGTGCCACCAGTGGATCTGGGGGCAGGCAGCCCCAGCATTTT

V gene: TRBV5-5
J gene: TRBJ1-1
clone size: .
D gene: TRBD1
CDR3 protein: CASTGDSNTEAFF
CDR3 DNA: TGTGCCAGCACCGGGGACAGTAACACTGAAGCTTTCTTT

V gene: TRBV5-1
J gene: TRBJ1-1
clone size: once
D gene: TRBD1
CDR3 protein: CASSRQGSGSAEAFF
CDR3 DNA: TGTGCCAGCAGCCGACAGGGGTCCGGAAGCGCTGAAGCTTTCTTT

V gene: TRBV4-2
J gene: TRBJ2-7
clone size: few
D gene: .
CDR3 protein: CASSQEEESVSYEQYF
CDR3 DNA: TGTGCCAGCAGCCAAGAAGAGGAATCAGTCTCCTACGAGCAGTACTTC

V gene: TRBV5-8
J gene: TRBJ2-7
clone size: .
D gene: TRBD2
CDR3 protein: CASSVNRLAGNAYEQYF
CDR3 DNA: TGTGCCAGCAGCGTGAACAGACTAGCGGGAAATGCATACGAGCAGTACTTC

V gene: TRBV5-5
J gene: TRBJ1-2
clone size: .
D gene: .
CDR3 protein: CASSLDPGPHDLYGYTF
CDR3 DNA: TGTGCCAGCAGCTTGGACCCTGGGCCTCACGATCTCTATGGCTACACCTTC

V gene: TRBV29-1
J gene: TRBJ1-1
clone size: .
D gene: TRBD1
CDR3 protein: CSVRRQGAGTEAFF
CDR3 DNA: TGCAGCGTGAGGAGACAGGGGGCAGGCACTGAAGCTTTCTTT

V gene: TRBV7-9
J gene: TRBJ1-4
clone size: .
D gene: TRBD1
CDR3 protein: CASSLTGATNEKLFF
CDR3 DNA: TGTGCCAGCAGCTTAACAGGGGCAACTAATGAAAAACTGTTTTTT

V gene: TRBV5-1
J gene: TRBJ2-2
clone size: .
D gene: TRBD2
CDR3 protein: CASSLLAGNTGELFF
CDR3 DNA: TGTGCCAGCAGCCTACTAGCGGGGAACACCGGGGAGCTGTTTTTT

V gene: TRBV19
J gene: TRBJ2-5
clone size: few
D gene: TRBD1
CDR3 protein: CASGSGTGGGETQYF
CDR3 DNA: TGTGCCAGCGGATCCGGGACAGGGGGGGGAGAGACCCAGTACTTC

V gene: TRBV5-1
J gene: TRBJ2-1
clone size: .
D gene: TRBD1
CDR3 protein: CASSLGTGSMNNEQFF
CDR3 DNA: TGCGCCAGCAGCTTGGGGACAGGGTCTATGAACAATGAGCAGTTCTTC

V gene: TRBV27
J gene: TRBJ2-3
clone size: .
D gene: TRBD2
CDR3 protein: CASSPIGTSGRVGTDTQYF
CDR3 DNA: TGTGCCAGCAGCCCAATTGGGACTAGCGGGAGGGTGGGAACAGATACGCAGTATTTT

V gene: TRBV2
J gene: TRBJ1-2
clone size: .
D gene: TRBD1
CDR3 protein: CASSEGQGVNGYTF
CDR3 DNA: TGTGCCAGCAGTGAGGGGCAGGGGGTAAATGGCTACACCTTC

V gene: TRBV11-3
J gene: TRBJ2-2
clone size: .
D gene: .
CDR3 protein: CASSLRWDGSTGELFF
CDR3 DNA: TGTGCCAGCAGCTTGAGGTGGGACGGGAGCACCGGGGAGCTGTTTTTT

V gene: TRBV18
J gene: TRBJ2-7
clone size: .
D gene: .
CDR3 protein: CASSRRDTRLGEQYF
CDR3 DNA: TGTGCCAGCTCACGCAGGGACACCCGGCTGGGAGAGCAGTACTTC

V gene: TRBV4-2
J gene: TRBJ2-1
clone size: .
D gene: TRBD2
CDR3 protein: CASSQDPGTSVILEQFF
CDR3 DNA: TGTGCCAGCAGCCAAGATCCCGGGACTAGCGTTATTCTTGAGCAGTTCTTC

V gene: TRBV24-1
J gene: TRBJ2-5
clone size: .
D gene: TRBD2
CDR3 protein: CATGASGSGAGETQYF
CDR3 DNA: TGTGCCACCGGTGCTAGCGGGAGTGGGGCCGGGGAGACCCAGTACTTC

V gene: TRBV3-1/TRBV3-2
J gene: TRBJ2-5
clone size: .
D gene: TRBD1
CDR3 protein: CASSQDPQGVSQYF
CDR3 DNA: TGTGCCAGCAGCCAAGATCCACAGGGGGTTAGCCAGTACTTC

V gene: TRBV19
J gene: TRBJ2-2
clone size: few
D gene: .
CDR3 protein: CASSARARGTGELFF
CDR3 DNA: TGTGCCAGTAGTGCCAGGGCGCGGGGCACCGGGGAGCTGTTTTTT

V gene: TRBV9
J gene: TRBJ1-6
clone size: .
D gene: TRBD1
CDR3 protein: CASSVATGNNSPLHF
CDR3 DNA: TGTGCCAGCAGCGTAGCGACAGGGAATAATTCACCCCTCCACTTT